The sequence of this T cell receptor beta chain was determined in a study of T-cell memory formation after mild COVID-19. One entry per CDR3 protein results from TCRdb running MiXCR on the 5' RACE reads. The sample lists approximately 500,000 distinct CDR3 sequences; about 23% were seen once. Sequenced: PBMCs or a T cell subset sorted from them (not recorded which). The TCR originated in an adult woman who had mild COVID-19 (a few samples of this study predate the infection). Cell type and time point are not known.

CDR3: CASSQWAGTEAFF. The CDR3 DNA reads TGCGCCAGCAGCCAATGGGCGGGTACTGAAGCTTTCTTT. The chain recombines TRBV4-1 with TRBJ1-1, with D unclear. The CDR3 is 13 amino acids. Looked up from germline, CDR1 is MGHRA and CDR2 is YSYEKL. With 2 bases removed from V and 5 bases from J, the gap between germline ends came to 9 bases.